Following are 15 T cell receptor beta chains from one sample sequenced in a study of read filtering for tumor transcriptome and immune sequencing. The library was built from approximately 400 ng RNA with molecular barcoded adaptors for alpha/delta and beta/gamma chains. Each CDR3 protein is one row after TCRdb ran MiXCR on the reads. In the table there are around 130,000 distinct CDR3 sequences, about 13% of which are singletons. Sequenced material: a population of CD138-negative cells sorted from bone marrow. The receptor set was obtained from a donor over 35 with multiple myeloma.

There are many counts of this clonotype. The chain uses TRBV29-1 and TRBJ2-7, with TRBD1 matching 7 bases. The CDR3 has 13 amino acids. CDR1 SQVTM and CDR2 ANQGSEA come from the germline V gene. After removal of 2 bases from V and 1 base from J, the junction contained 2 bases not matched to a gene. CDR3 in DNA: TGCAGCGTTGAATTGGGACAGTCCTACGAGCAGTACTTC. Its protein is CSVELGQSYEQYF.

This clonotype has a count of ten or more. The conserved final phenylalanine or tryptophan is absent from the CDR3, which likely points to a read error. V gene TRBV20-1 combines with J gene TRBJ2-5; 9 positions agree with TRBD2. V was pared by 4 bases and J by 4 bases, with 4 bases of the junction left unmatched. The CDR3 spans 13 residues. Germline values: CDR1 DFQATT, CDR2 SNEGSKA (reference sequence). CDR3 nucleotides: TGCAGTGCTATGGGCGGGAGGGGAGAGACCCAGTACTCC. Encoded protein: CSAMGGRGETQYS.

In this sample, this clonotype turned up many times. The chain employs TRBV29-1 and TRBJ2-1, with 13 nucleotides matching TRBD2. The trim removed 0 bases at V and 4 bases at J, leaving 3 bases unmatched. This CDR3 comprises 16 residues. CDR1 and CDR2 from the germline V gene are SQVTM and ANQGSEA. Written as DNA, the CDR3 is TGCAGCGTTGAAGATCCGACTAGCGGGAGGTACAATGAGCAGTTCTTC. Protein: CSVEDPTSGRYNEQFF.

This clonotype was counted at least ten times. The CDR3 here is CASSITGGTSLSSYEQYF. The DNA for the CDR3 is TGTGCCAGTAGTATTACTGGTGGAACTAGCCTTAGCTCCTACGAGCAGTACTTC. This chain connects TRBV19 to TRBJ2-7, with D possibly being TRBD2 (6 bases). This CDR3 has 18 residues. Germline values: CDR1 LNHDA, CDR2 SQIVND (reference sequence). Trimming cost V 3 bases and J 0 bases, with 21 bases left between them.

This clonotype was seen many times. CDR3 loop: CASSYITAKAFF. The CDR3 region has the DNA TGTGCCAGCAGTTACATCACGGCAAAAGCTTTCTTT. This sequence joins TRBV6-6 and TRBJ1-1; D gene uncertain. The CDR3 spans 12 residues. Per the germline V gene, CDR1 is MNHNY and CDR2 is SVGAGI (reference sequence). Trimming took 2 bases from V and 9 from J, leaving 10 bases between them.

At least ten counts were recorded for this clonotype. The V and J genes are TRBV7-6 and TRBJ2-7, with D unresolved. The CDR3 totals 14 residues. The germline CDR1 and CDR2 sequences are SGHVS and FNYEAQ. V was cut by 5 bases and J by 0 bases, with 11 bases left in between. The DNA of the CDR3 is TGTGCCAGCAGCACCGGCTTGAGCTCCTACGAGCAGTACTTC. It translates to CASSTGLSSYEQYF.

On this clonotype itself: A much larger clone lies a single base off, so this may be a read error. V is TRBV29-1 and J is TRBJ1-3, with TRBD1 identical over 11 bases. CDR3 length: 12 amino acids. Germline V gives CDR1 SQVTM, CDR2 ANQGSEA. CDR3 amino acids: CSAGTGGNAIYF. CDR3 DNA: TGCAGCGCTGGGACAGGGGGAAACGCCATATATTTT.

As regards this clonotype: Being one base from a much bigger clone, this may be a read error. The genes are TRBV5-5 and TRBJ2-1, with TRBD2 matching 8 bases. Trimming took 3 bases from V and 9 from J; bases not matched to a gene: 14. Germline-derived CDR1 and CDR2 are SGHKS and YYEKEE (reference sequence). The CDR3 totals 16 residues. CDR3 nucleotides: TGTGCCAGCAGCTCCTTTGGAGCGGGAGCTAAACCTGAGCAGTTCTTC. It is translated as CASSSFGAGAKPEQFF.

Comments on this clonotype: This sequence may be a read error, since a much larger clone differs from it by one base. V and J are TRBV2 and TRBJ2-1; 9 positions match TRBD2. The CDR3 is made up of 16 amino acids. Germline CDR1 SNHLY, CDR2 FYNNEI. CDR3 amino acids: CASSVCGRAGCNGQFF. The CDR3 DNA is TGTGCCAGCAGTGTCTGCGGGAGGGCCGGGTGCAATGGGCAGTTCTTC.

This clonotype was observed at least ten times. The CDR3 bases are TGTGCCAGCAGCTTAGGGACAAGATTCTATGGCTACACCTTC. Its protein is CASSLGTRFYGYTF. The V and J genes are TRBV7-6 and TRBJ1-2, with D possibly matching TRBD1 (5 bases). Germline values: CDR1 SGHVS, CDR2 FNYEAQ. Trimming left V 1 base short and J 4 bases short, with 10 bases between. This CDR3 contains 14 residues.

This clonotype was picked up many times. The rearrangement links TRBV10-3 to TRBJ1-1; 10 bases line up with TRBD1. Germline-derived CDR1 and CDR2 are ENHRY and SYGVKD. V trimming: 0 bases; J trimming: 1 base; junction bases outside the gene matches: 5. The CDR3 has 17 amino acids. CDR3 amino acids: CAISESMGQGKNTEAFF. CDR3 in DNA: TGTGCCATCAGTGAGTCGATGGGACAGGGGAAGAACACTGAAGCTTTCTTT.

This clonotype was recorded at least ten times. The chain combines TRBV20-1 with TRBJ2-3; 11 bases fit TRBD2. V dropped 0 bases and J dropped 2; count of bases not matched to a gene: 7. This CDR3 spans 17 amino acids. The germline gives CDR1 DFQATT, CDR2 SNEGSKA (reference sequence). DNA for the CDR3: TGCAGTGCTAGAGAATTAGCGGGAGGGCCCATCACAGATACGCAGTATTTT. This translates into CSARELAGGPITDTQYF.

This clonotype has ten or more counts. The J gene is TRBJ2-3, the V gene TRBV6-6; TRBD1 is a possible D gene (6 bases). Germline-derived CDR1 and CDR2 are MNHNY and SVGAGI (reference sequence). This CDR3 region has 14 residues. The V end lost 9 bases, the J end lost 2 bases, and 15 bases lay between the germline ends. This CDR3 is CASRDIQDTDTQYF. The DNA of the CDR3 is TGTGCCAGTCGGGACATTCAGGACACAGATACGCAGTATTTT.

This clonotype was seen many times. The J gene is TRBJ2-5, the V gene TRBV5-6; 9 bases are a match to TRBD2. CDR1 is SGHDT, CDR2 YYEEEE, per germline. The CDR3 covers 16 residues. Trimming took 4 bases from V and 6 from J; bases not matched to a gene: 13. The CDR3 is CASSRDRLAVQKTQYF. The CDR3 DNA sequence: TGTGCCAGCAGCCGCGATAGACTAGCGGTTCAGAAGACCCAGTACTTC.

This clonotype was seen ten or more times. This CDR3 reads CASSQLAGGSTGELFF. The CDR3, as DNA: TGCGCCAGCAGCCAGTTAGCGGGAGGGAGCACCGGGGAGCTGTTTTTT. The rearrangement joins TRBV4-1 to TRBJ2-2; TRBD2 matches 11 bases. CDR3 length: 16 residues. The ends lost 3 bases at V and 4 bases at J; junction bases unmatched: 4. Germline V gene sequence: CDR1 MGHRA, CDR2 YSYEKL.